A single sample gave rise to the 15 T cell receptor beta chains below, sequenced in a study of shared clonotypes between healthy human individuals (dated by TCRdb to 2020 to 2021). The receptor library was made with the immunoSEQ multiplex PCR assay. Sourced from immuneACCESS, this table was stored by TCRdb with only in-frame sequences that have V and J called. A share of the clones is absent; for the studies checked, an unresolved V gene accounts for under half, and the remainder has no known explanation. In all, the sample holds roughly 1.4 million clones, and approximately 98.5% of those were seen once. Of the sample, approximately 0.38% is held by the ten largest clones. Sequenced sample: naive CD4+ T cells sorted from blood. This specimen's cell subset or site label, per the study, means: CD45RA+ positively selected. The source of these receptors is a man between 25 and 39 years old in good health.

In regard to this clone: The same CDR3 is also encoded by other DNA sequences in this sample. The chain joins TRBV5-4 to TRBJ2-3; 7 nucleotides line up with TRBD2. J gave up 0 bases and V 2 bases, and 3 bases lay outside the gene matches. The germline V gene encodes CDR1 SGHNT and CDR2 YYREEE (reference sequence). The CDR3 is 15 residues long. The CDR3 DNA follows: TGTGCCAGCAGCTTACGTAGCGGGAGCACAGATACGCAGTATTTT. Residues: CASSLRSGSTDTQYF.

This clone was seen just once. V and J are TRBV18 and TRBJ1-2, with D uncertain. V was shortened by 3 bases and J by 3 bases, with 11 bases between the two germline ends. This CDR3 has 14 residues. Germline V gene data show CDR1 as KGHSH and CDR2 as LQKENI. The CDR3 sequence: CASSPAGLDYGYTF. As DNA, the CDR3 is TGTGCCAGCTCACCGGCGGGCTTGGACTATGGCTACACCTTC. Full variable domain (outside the CDR3, taken from reference TRBV18 and TRBJ1-2): NAGVMQNPRHLVRRRGQEARLRCSPMKGHSHVYWYRQLPEEGLKFMVYLQKENIIDESGMPKERFSAEFPKEGPSILRIQQVVRGDSAAYFCASSPAGLDYGYTFGSGTRLTVV.

A remark on this clone: This sample also contains other DNA sequences that code for the same CDR3. The chain links TRBV11-2 to TRBJ2-5; 7 bases fit TRBD1. Germline V gene sequence: CDR1 SGHAT, CDR2 FQNNGV. The CDR3 has 15 residues. Losses at the gene ends were 1 base for V and 1 base for J; bases not matched to a gene: 3. This CDR3 is CASSLGDRVQETQYF. The DNA of the CDR3 is TGTGCCAGCAGCTTAGGCGACAGGGTCCAAGAGACCCAGTACTTC.

In this sample, this clone turned up once. The chain joins TRBV9 to TRBJ1-4; D unclear. The CDR3 has 14 residues. V was clipped by 0 bases and J by 7 bases, with 10 bases between them. Germline loops: CDR1 SGDLS, CDR2 YYNGEE. The CDR3 nucleotides are TGTGCCAGCAGCGTAGGCGTATACAGTGAAAAACTGTTTTTT. As protein: CASSVGVYSEKLFF.

The chain has TRBV5-1 and TRBJ2-3; 8 nucleotides match TRBD2. The CDR3 covers 17 residues. CDR1 is SGHRS and CDR2 is YFSETQ in the germline V gene. The J segment lost 3 bases and the V segment lost 0 bases, leaving 9 bases of the junction unmatched. The CDR3 bases are TGCGCCAGCAGCTTGGATACCGCGGGAGGAGCGACAGATACGCAGTATTTT. As protein: CASSLDTAGGATDTQYF.

The V call is TRBV7-9, the J call TRBJ1-1; D is undetermined. The germline V and J ends were trimmed by 2 bases and 1 base, with 17 bases remaining between them. CDR1 is SEHNR, CDR2 FQNEAQ, per germline (reference sequence). This CDR3 region has 17 residues. The CDR3 DNA sequence: TGTGCCAGCAGCTTAAGTTTCGGGCTGTCTACGAACACTGAAGCTTTCTTT. It is translated as CASSLSFGLSTNTEAFF.

The chain has TRBV15 and TRBJ1-4, with 8 positions matching TRBD1. CDR1 and CDR2 from the germline V gene are LNHNV and YYDKDF (reference sequence). CDR3 size: 16 residues. Unmatched junction bases numbered 10, after V lost 3 bases and J lost 7 bases. CDR3 DNA sequence: TGTGCCACCAGCAGTCTCCAGGGGGCGGGACCTGAAAAACTGTTTTTT. This translates into CATSSLQGAGPEKLFF.

Comments on this clone: At the DNA level, this CDR3 is encoded by other sequences in the same sample as well. The chain couples TRBV20-1 to TRBJ2-7; D is perhaps TRBD2 (6 bases). The CDR3 is 11 residues long. Germline assignment: CDR1 DFQATT and CDR2 SNEGSKA (reference sequence). The V and J ends lost 6 bases and 5 bases respectively, with 11 bases between them. The chain's CDR3 is CSARDLHEQYF. CDR3 DNA: TGCAGTGCCCGGGACTTACACGAGCAGTACTTC.

The chain is built from TRBV10-3 and TRBJ2-1, with D tentatively TRBD2 (6 bases). V shed 6 bases and J shed 6 bases, with 6 bases lying between them. CDR1 is ENHRY and CDR2 is SYGVKD in the germline V gene. CDR3 length equals 11 residues. The CDR3 spells CAISGSNEQFF. The CDR3 nucleotides are TGTGCCATCAGCGGGAGCAATGAGCAGTTCTTC.

The chain employs TRBV6-5 and TRBJ2-5; TRBD1 agrees at 10 bases. Trimming took 5 bases from V and 4 from J; bases not matched to a gene: 4. Germline V gene sequence: CDR1 MNHEY, CDR2 SVGAGI. The CDR3 is 14 amino acids. Written as DNA, the CDR3 is TGTGCCAGCAGTGGACAGGGGGTTCGAGAGACCCAGTACTTC. Its translation is CASSGQGVRETQYF.

The V call is TRBV2, the J call TRBJ2-2; D is possibly TRBD1 or TRBD2 (5 bases each). V was cut by 4 bases and J by 7 bases, with 19 bases left in between. CDR3 length: 16 residues. Germline V gives CDR1 SNHLY, CDR2 FYNNEI. The CDR3 DNA is TGTGCCAGCAGTGTCCTGGGGGATCGGTTGGGCGGGGAGCTGTTTTTT. This sequence encodes CASSVLGDRLGGELFF.

Worth noting for this clone: The sample has other DNA sequences that encode this CDR3 too. This sequence joins TRBV5-1 and TRBJ2-2; D gene ambiguous. The germline CDR1 and CDR2 sequences are SGHRS and YFSETQ. The germline V and J ends were trimmed by 4 bases and 0 bases, with 7 bases remaining between them. The CDR3 loop spans 14 amino acids. CDR3: CASSLTPNTGELFF. The CDR3 nucleotides read TGCGCCAGCAGCCTGACCCCGAACACCGGGGAGCTGTTTTTT.

The gene calls are TRBV7-2 and TRBJ2-7; D is uncertain. The CDR3 totals 14 residues. Germline CDR1 and CDR2: SGHTA and FQGNSA. V was trimmed by 5 bases and J by 0 bases, leaving 11 bases between them. The CDR3 is CASSREVHSYEQYF. CDR3 nucleotides: TGTGCCAGCAGCCGCGAGGTCCACTCCTACGAGCAGTACTTC.

With respect to this clone: In the same sample, other DNA sequences code for this CDR3. V is TRBV29-1 and J is TRBJ2-3; D gene unclear. Trimming took 4 bases from V and 2 from J, leaving 7 bases between them. The CDR3 length is 12 residues. Germline V gene data show CDR1 as SQVTM and CDR2 as ANQGSEA. In DNA, the CDR3 is TGCAGCGTTGGCTTTTCCACAGATACGCAGTATTTT. It codes for CSVGFSTDTQYF.

V gene TRBV18 combines with J gene TRBJ2-7; 7 nucleotides match TRBD2. This CDR3 spans 15 amino acids. Germline-derived CDR1 and CDR2 are KGHSH and LQKENI. J was trimmed by 4 bases and V by 6 bases; bases with no gene match: 12. The CDR3 DNA reads TGTGCCAGCTCGTGGGGGGGAATTCCGGATTACGAGCAGTACTTC. Amino acid sequence: CASSWGGIPDYEQYF.